One and the same sample provided the 23 T cell receptor beta chains below, sequenced in a study of T cell repertoires in cytomegalovirus infection. TCRdb recomputed calls from the reads with MiXCR, one row per CDR3 protein. The sample consists of nearly 650,000 distinct CDR3 sequences, about 24% of them appearing once. The sequencing input was CD8+ T cells from PBMCs. Receptors originate from a human donor in good health (CMV status not recorded). Some clones in this sample may be carry-over from other donors' samples.

This clonotype has just a few counts. This sequence joins TRBV7-6 and TRBJ2-7; TRBD1 is a possible D gene (5 bases). This CDR3 has 16 amino acids. From germline, CDR1 is SGHVS and CDR2 FNYEAQ. V was shortened by 7 bases and J by 5 bases, with 24 bases between the two germline ends. In DNA form, the CDR3 reads TGTGCCAGCACTGGTACCCCAGGGCCCGCCCTGGACGAGCAGTACTTC. Its protein product is CASTGTPGPALDEQYF. Full variable domain (missing parts from reference TRBV7-6 and TRBJ2-7): GAGVSQSPRYKVTKRGQDVALRCDPISGHVSLYWYRQALGQGPEFLTYFNYEAQQDKSGLPNDRFSAERPEGSISTLTIQRTEQRDSAMYRCASTGTPGPALDEQYFGPGTRLTVT.

The genes are TRBV28 and TRBJ2-1; 10 bases match TRBD1. CDR1 MDHEN and CDR2 SYDVKM come from the germline V gene. The V segment lost 2 bases and the J segment 4 bases; nucleotides outside the gene matches: 23. There are 22 residues in the CDR3. The CDR3 bases are TGTGCCAGCAGTTTACCCCTCGACAGGGGGCCCTCCGTTTGGGTCGTTTACAATGAGCAGTTCTTC. Translated, it gives CASSLPLDRGPSVWVVYNEQFF. Complete variable domain (other parts from reference TRBV28 and TRBJ2-1): DVKVTQSSRYLVKRTGEKVFLECVQDMDHENMFWYRQDPGLGLRLIYFSYDVKMKEKGDIPEGYSVSREKKERFSLILESASTNQTSMYLCASSLPLDRGPSVWVVYNEQFFGPGTRLTVL.

This clonotype has only a few counts. V usage is TRBV20-1 and J usage is TRBJ2-5; D possibly corresponds to TRBD1 (5 bases). The CDR3 length is 13 residues. V was clipped by 5 bases and J by 1 base, with 11 bases between them. Germline CDR1 is DFQATT and CDR2 is SNEGSKA (reference sequence). CDR3 region: CSAFDRSQETQYF. Written as DNA, the CDR3 is TGCAGTGCTTTCGACAGATCCCAAGAGACCCAGTACTTC.

This clonotype was seen many times. The rearrangement joins TRBV7-8 to TRBJ2-1; a weak D match, TRBD1 (6 bases). This CDR3 region has 11 residues. Germline loops: CDR1 SGHVS, CDR2 FQNEAQ. V shed 7 bases and J shed 8 bases, with 9 bases lying between them. The CDR3 DNA is TGTGCCAGCAAACAGGGTGATGAGCAGTTCTTC. Translated: CASKQGDEQFF.

This clonotype was recorded at least ten times. The V and J genes are TRBV19 and TRBJ2-7; the D call may be TRBD1 or TRBD2 (5 bases each). The ends were cut back, 1 base at V and 5 bases at J, with 12 bases in the middle. This CDR3 comprises 14 residues. CDR1 and CDR2 (germline): LNHDA, SQIVND (reference sequence). CDR3 amino acids: CASSIARGPDEQYF. The CDR3 DNA sequence: TGTGCCAGTAGTATAGCGAGGGGCCCGGACGAGCAGTACTTC.

On this clonotype itself: A much larger clone is a single base away; this may be a read error. CDR3 sequence: CASSYGFSYEQYF. The CDR3 DNA is TGTGCCAGCAGTTACGGGTTTTCCTACGAGCAGTACTTC. The chain joins TRBV6-8 to TRBJ2-7; D is ambiguous. This CDR3 region has 13 residues. From germline, CDR1 is MNHGY and CDR2 SAAAGT. V was trimmed by 2 bases and J by 1 base, leaving 6 bases between them.

The chain couples TRBV7-9 to TRBJ2-1, with 7 bases fitting TRBD1. Germline-derived CDR1 and CDR2 are SEHNR and FQNEAQ (reference sequence). The CDR3 contains 15 residues. Unmatched junction bases numbered 7, after V lost 5 bases and J lost 3 bases. CDR3 amino acids: CASSQMAGGYNEQFF. In DNA form, the CDR3 reads TGTGCCAGCAGCCAGATGGCAGGGGGCTACAATGAGCAGTTCTTC.

This clonotype was picked up many times. V usage is TRBV7-2 and J usage is TRBJ2-7, with D unresolved. The V gene lost 5 bases and the J gene lost 1 base, with 9 bases spanning the gap. CDR1 and CDR2 from the germline V gene are SGHTA and FQGNSA. CDR3 size: 13 residues. The CDR3 sequence is CASSPVGSYEQYF. In DNA, the CDR3 is TGTGCCAGCAGCCCAGTGGGGTCCTACGAGCAGTACTTC. Full variable domain (outside the CDR3, taken from reference TRBV7-2 and TRBJ2-7): GAGVSQSPSNKVTEKGKDVELRCDPISGHTALYWYRQSLGQGLEFLIYFQGNSAPDKSGLPSDRFSAERTGGSVSTLTIQRTQQEDSAVYLCASSPVGSYEQYFGPGTRLTVT.

This clonotype was counted only a few times. This sequence joins TRBV19 and TRBJ1-5; 7 nucleotides line up with TRBD1. V shed 4 bases and J 2 bases; nucleotides not matched to a gene: 8. Germline V gives CDR1 LNHDA, CDR2 SQIVND (reference sequence). There are 16 residues in the CDR3. CDR3 region: CASSKIRDRGNQPQHF. DNA of the CDR3: TGTGCCAGTAGTAAAATCCGGGACAGAGGCAATCAGCCCCAGCATTTT.

This clonotype was detected a few times. J is TRBJ1-1 and V is TRBV29-1; 8 nucleotides match TRBD1. This CDR3 comprises 15 residues. The germline V gene encodes CDR1 SQVTM and CDR2 ANQGSEA. Trimming cost V 6 bases and J 1 base; bases outside gene matches: 10. CDR3 in amino acids: CSVERTGLGNTEAFF. The CDR3 nucleotides are TGCAGCGTGGAGAGGACAGGGCTCGGGAACACTGAAGCTTTCTTT.

V is TRBV19 and J is TRBJ2-3; weak D call: TRBD1 (6 bases). Trimming shortened V by 5 bases and J by 2 bases, and 17 bases separated the two germline ends. The V gene's germline CDR1 is LNHDA and CDR2 SQIVND (reference sequence). The CDR3 extends over 16 amino acids. The CDR3 region has the DNA TGTGCCAGTAGTGGGCGACAGGTGGTGTACACAGATACGCAGTATTTT. This encodes CASSGRQVVYTDTQYF.

There are a few counts of this clonotype. The genes are TRBV11-2 and TRBJ2-7; maybe TRBD1 (6 bases). With 1 base removed from V and 4 bases from J, the gap between germline ends came to 17 bases. The CDR3 length is 16 residues. Looked up from germline, CDR1 is SGHAT and CDR2 is FQNNGV. The DNA of the CDR3 is TGTGCCAGCAGCTTAGGGAGGCGGACAGACGTTTACGAGCAGTACTTC. This sequence encodes CASSLGRRTDVYEQYF.

The genes are TRBV2 and TRBJ2-7; D gene ambiguous. Trimming took off 4 bases at V and 0 bases at J, with 13 bases between the two ends. Germline V gives CDR1 SNHLY, CDR2 FYNNEI. This CDR3 spans 15 amino acids. This CDR3 is CASSGFVVNSYEQYF. The CDR3 nucleotides are TGTGCCAGCAGTGGATTTGTGGTCAACTCCTACGAGCAGTACTTC.

Note on this clonotype: A clone one base away is much larger, so this may be a read error. V and J are TRBV7-8 and TRBJ2-3; D is uncertain. The germline gives CDR1 SGHVS, CDR2 FQNEAQ. The CDR3 sequence is 16 residues long. CDR3 DNA sequence: TGTGCCACCAGCTTAGAAGGAGCAGGTTCCACAGATACGCAGTATTTT. It is translated as CATSLEGAGSTDTQYF.

Regarding this clonotype: This may arise from a read error, as a much more abundant clone is one base away. The chain recombines TRBV7-2 with TRBJ2-6; D perhaps matches TRBD2 (5 bases). This CDR3 comprises 20 residues. Germline-derived CDR1 and CDR2 are SGHTA and FQGNSA. The CDR3 loop is CANSFLVARTAHSGANVLTF. The CDR3 DNA is TGTGCCAACAGCTTCCTAGTCGCCCGGACTGCTCACTCTGGGGCCAACGTCCTGACTTTC.

Note on this clonotype: A read error may produce the germline difference seen at one junction end. J is TRBJ2-3 and V is TRBV6-4; TRBD2 agrees at 9 bases. Germline V gene data show CDR1 as MRHNA and CDR2 as SNTAGT. This CDR3 contains 15 residues. The chain's CDR3 is CASSDSSGSIDTQYF. The DNA of the CDR3 is TGTGCCAGCAGTGACTCTAGCGGGAGCATAGATACGCAGTATTTT.

This clonotype has a handful of counts. The chain couples TRBV20-1 to TRBJ1-4, with a possible D match to TRBD1 (6 bases). Germline CDR1 reads DFQATT; CDR2 reads SNEGSKA (reference sequence). V was shortened by 2 bases and J by 4 bases, with 11 bases between the two germline ends. CDR3 size: 14 residues. CDR3 sequence reads: CSARPGHDNEKLFF. The DNA for the CDR3 is TGCAGTGCTAGACCGGGACACGATAATGAAAAACTGTTTTTT.

This clonotype was counted a few times. This sequence joins TRBV6-1 and TRBJ2-7, with a tentative D call TRBD1 (5 bases). This CDR3 contains 15 residues. Trimming left V 0 bases short and J 3 bases short, with 12 bases between. In germline, CDR1 is MNHNS, CDR2 SASEGT. CDR3 in DNA: TGTGCCAGCAGTGAAGCTGGATGGGGCGGCTACGAGCAGTACGTC. This codes for CASSEAGWGGYEQYV.

Comment on this clonotype: A much larger clone is a single base away; this may be a read error. The V call is TRBV7-6, the J call TRBJ1-4; D call uncertain. Germline V gene sequence: CDR1 SGHVS, CDR2 FNYEAQ. Deletions cut 5 bases from V and 7 bases from J, with 20 bases between. The CDR3 sequence is 16 residues long. The CDR3 region is CASSPAPPTSSEKLFF. The CDR3 nucleotides read TGTGCCAGCAGCCCAGCCCCCCCCACATCGTCTGAAAAACTGTTTTTT.

This clonotype was recorded a few times. The chain recombines TRBV20-1 with TRBJ2-1; 12 bases match TRBD2. The junction had 9 bases not matched to a gene; V was cut back by 0 bases and J by 3 bases. The CDR3 is 18 residues long. Germline V gene lookup returns CDR1 DFQATT and CDR2 SNEGSKA (reference sequence). CDR3: CSARELAGGKVYYNEQFF. CDR3 DNA: TGCAGTGCTAGAGAACTAGCGGGGGGAAAAGTATACTACAATGAGCAGTTCTTC.

The chain has TRBV7-9 and TRBJ2-2; tentative D call: TRBD2 (7 bases). This CDR3 region has 15 residues. Trimming removed 7 bases at V and 4 bases at J, with 16 bases between. From germline, CDR1 is SEHNR and CDR2 FQNEAQ (reference sequence). DNA of the CDR3: TGTGCCAGCACCCCTAGGCGGGGGCGCACCGGGGAGCTGTTTTTT. It encodes CASTPRRGRTGELFF.

V is TRBV6-2 or TRBV6-3 and J is TRBJ2-7; D possibly uses TRBD1 or TRBD2 (5 bases each). Trimming took 2 bases from V and 4 from J, leaving 12 bases between them. Germline assignment: CDR1 MNHEY and CDR2 SVGEGT. The CDR3 is 14 amino acids. The CDR3 region is CASSYPTGGYEQYF. In nucleotides, the CDR3 is TGTGCCAGCAGTTACCCCACAGGAGGATACGAGCAGTACTTC.

This chain links TRBV4-1 with TRBJ2-1; a possible D gene is TRBD2 (5 bases). Germline values: CDR1 MGHRA, CDR2 YSYEKL. Trimming removed 3 bases from V and 7 bases from J, with 10 bases in between. The CDR3 length is 13 residues. CDR3 sequence: CASSHERGNEQFF. Written as DNA, the CDR3 is TGCGCCAGCAGCCACGAACGGGGTAATGAGCAGTTCTTC.